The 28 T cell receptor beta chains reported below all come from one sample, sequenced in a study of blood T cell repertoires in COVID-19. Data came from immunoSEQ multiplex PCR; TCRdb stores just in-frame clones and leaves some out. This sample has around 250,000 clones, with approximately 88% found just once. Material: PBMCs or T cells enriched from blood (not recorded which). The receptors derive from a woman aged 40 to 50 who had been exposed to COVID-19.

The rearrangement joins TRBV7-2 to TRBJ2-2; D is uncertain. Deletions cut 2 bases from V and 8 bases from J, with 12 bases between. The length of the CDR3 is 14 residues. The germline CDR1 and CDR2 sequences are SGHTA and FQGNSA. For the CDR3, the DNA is TGTGCCAGCAGCTTACACTACATGCGGGGGGAGCTGTTTTTT. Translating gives CASSLHYMRGELFF.

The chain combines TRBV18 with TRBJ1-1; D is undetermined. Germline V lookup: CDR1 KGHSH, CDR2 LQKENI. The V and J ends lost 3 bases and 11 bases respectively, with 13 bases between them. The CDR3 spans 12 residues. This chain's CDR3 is CASSPGERDAFF. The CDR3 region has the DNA TGTGCCAGCTCACCCGGGGAAAGGGATGCTTTCTTT.

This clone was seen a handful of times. The CDR3 loop is CASSIGQGGNSPLHF. For the CDR3, the DNA is TGTGCCAGTAGTATCGGCCAAGGGGGCAATTCACCCCTCCACTTT. The rearrangement uses TRBV19 and TRBJ1-6, with TRBD1 matching over 7 bases. Germline CDR1 reads LNHDA; CDR2 reads SQIVND (reference sequence). There are 15 residues in the CDR3. V gave up 3 bases and J gave up 7 bases; unmatched junction bases: 6.

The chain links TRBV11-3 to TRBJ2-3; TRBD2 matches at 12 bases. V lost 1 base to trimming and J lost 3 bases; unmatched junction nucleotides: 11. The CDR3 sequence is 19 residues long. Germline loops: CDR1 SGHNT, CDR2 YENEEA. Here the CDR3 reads CASSLALPASGRATDTQYF. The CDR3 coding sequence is TGTGCCAGCAGCTTAGCGCTCCCGGCTAGCGGGAGGGCTACAGATACGCAGTATTTT.

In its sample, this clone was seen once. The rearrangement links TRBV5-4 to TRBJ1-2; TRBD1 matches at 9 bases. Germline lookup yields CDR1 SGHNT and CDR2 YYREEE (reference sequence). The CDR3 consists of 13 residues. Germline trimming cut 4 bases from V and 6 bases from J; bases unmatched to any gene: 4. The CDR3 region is CASSRGQGDGYTF. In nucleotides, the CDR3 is TGTGCCAGCAGCAGGGGACAGGGAGATGGCTACACCTTC.

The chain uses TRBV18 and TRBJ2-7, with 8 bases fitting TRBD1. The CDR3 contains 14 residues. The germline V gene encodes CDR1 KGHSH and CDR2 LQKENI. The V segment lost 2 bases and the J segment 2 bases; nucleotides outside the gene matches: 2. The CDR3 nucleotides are TGTGCCAGCTCACCAACAGGGGGGACCTACGAGCAGTACTTC. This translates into CASSPTGGTYEQYF.

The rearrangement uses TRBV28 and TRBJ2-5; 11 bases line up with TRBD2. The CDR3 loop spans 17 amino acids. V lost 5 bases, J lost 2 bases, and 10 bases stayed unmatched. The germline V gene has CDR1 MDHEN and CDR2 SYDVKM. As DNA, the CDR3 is TGTGCCAGCAGTCCGACCCCATGGACTAGCGGGCAAGAGACCCAGTACTTC. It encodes CASSPTPWTSGQETQYF. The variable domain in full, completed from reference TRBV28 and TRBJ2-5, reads DVKVTQSSRYLVKRTGEKVFLECVQDMDHENMFWYRQDPGLGLRLIYFSYDVKMKEKGDIPEGYSVSREKKERFSLILESASTNQTSMYLCASSPTPWTSGQETQYFGPGTRLLVL.

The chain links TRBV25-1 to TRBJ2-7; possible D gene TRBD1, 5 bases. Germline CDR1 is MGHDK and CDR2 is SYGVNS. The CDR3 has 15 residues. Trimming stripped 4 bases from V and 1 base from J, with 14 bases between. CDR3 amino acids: CASSGTQERSYEQYF. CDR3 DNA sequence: TGTGCCAGCAGTGGAACACAGGAACGATCCTACGAGCAGTACTTC.

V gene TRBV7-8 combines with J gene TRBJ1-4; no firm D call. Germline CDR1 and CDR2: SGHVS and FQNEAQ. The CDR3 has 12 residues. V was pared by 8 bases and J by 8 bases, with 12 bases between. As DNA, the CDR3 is TGTGCCAGCCTCGGGGTAGGAGAAAAACTGTTTTTT. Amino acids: CASLGVGEKLFF. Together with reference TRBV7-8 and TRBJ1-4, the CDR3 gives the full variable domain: GAGVSQSPRYKVAKRGQDVALRCDPISGHVSLFWYQQALGQGPEFLTYFQNEAQLDKSGLPSDRFFAERPEGSVSTLKIQRTQQEDSAVYLCASLGVGEKLFFGSGTQLSVL.

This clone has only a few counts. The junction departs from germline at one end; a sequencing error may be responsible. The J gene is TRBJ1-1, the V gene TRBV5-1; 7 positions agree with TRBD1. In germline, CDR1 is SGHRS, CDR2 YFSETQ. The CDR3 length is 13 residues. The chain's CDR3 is CASSLEGGLEAFF. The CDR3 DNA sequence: TGTGCCAGCAGCTTGGAAGGGGGCCTTGAAGCTTTCTTT.

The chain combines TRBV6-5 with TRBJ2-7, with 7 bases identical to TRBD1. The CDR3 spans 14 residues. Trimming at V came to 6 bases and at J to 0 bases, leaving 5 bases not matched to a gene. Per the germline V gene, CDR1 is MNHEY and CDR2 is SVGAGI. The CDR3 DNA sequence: TGTGCCAGCAGCCGGGGACAGAGCTCCTACGAGCAGTACTTC. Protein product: CASSRGQSSYEQYF.

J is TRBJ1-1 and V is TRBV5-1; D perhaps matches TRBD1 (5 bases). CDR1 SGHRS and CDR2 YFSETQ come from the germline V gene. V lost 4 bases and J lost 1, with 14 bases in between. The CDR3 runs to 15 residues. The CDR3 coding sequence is TGCGCCAGCAGCCCCCGTGGACACCAGAACACTGAAGCTTTCTTT. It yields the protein CASSPRGHQNTEAFF.

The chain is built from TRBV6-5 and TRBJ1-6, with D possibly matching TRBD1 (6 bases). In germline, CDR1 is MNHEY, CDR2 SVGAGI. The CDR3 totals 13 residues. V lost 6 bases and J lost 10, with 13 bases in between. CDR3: CASSRQGWSPLHF. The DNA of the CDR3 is TGTGCCAGCAGCCGCCAGGGGTGGTCACCCCTCCACTTT.

CDR3 protein: CASSPVFIRQGQGSPLHF. The CDR3 coding sequence is TGTGCCAGCTCACCAGTTTTCATACGACAGGGTCAGGGATCACCCCTCCACTTT. V is TRBV18 and J is TRBJ1-6; 7 nucleotides align to TRBD1. CDR3 length: 18 amino acids. V was clipped by 2 bases and J by 10 bases; unmatched bases: 17. Germline V gene data show CDR1 as KGHSH and CDR2 as LQKENI.

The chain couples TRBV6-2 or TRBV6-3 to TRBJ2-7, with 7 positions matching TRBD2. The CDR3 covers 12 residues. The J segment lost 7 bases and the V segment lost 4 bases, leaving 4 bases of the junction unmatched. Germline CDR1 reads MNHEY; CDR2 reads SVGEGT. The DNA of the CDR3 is TGTGCCAGCAGTTCAGCGGGATGGGAGCAGTACTTC. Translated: CASSSAGWEQYF.

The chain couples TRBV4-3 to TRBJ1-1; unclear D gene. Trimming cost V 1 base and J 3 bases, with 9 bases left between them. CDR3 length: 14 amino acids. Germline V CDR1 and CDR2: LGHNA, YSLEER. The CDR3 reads CASSQAGLYTEAFF. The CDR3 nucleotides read TGCGCCAGCAGCCAAGCGGGGTTGTACACTGAAGCTTTCTTT.

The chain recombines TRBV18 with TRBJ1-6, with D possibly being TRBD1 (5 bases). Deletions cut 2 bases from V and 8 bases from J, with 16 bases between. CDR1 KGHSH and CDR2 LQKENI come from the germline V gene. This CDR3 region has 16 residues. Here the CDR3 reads CASSPVPDKGHSPLHF. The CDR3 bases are TGTGCCAGCTCACCAGTCCCGGACAAGGGGCATTCACCCCTCCACTTT.

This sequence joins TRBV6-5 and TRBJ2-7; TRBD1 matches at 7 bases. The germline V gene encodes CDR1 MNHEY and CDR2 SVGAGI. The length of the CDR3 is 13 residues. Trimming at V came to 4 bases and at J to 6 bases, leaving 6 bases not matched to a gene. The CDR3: CASSSTGSREQYF. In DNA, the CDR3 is TGTGCCAGCAGTTCGACAGGGTCTCGCGAGCAGTACTTC.

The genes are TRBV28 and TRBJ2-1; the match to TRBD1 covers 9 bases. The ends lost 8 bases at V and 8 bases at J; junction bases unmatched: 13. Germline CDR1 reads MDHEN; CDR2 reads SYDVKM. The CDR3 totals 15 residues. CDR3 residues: CASLSSGTGWDEQFF. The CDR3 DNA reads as TGTGCCAGCCTTAGTTCCGGGACAGGGTGGGATGAGCAGTTCTTC. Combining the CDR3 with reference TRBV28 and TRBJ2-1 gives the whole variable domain DVKVTQSSRYLVKRTGEKVFLECVQDMDHENMFWYRQDPGLGLRLIYFSYDVKMKEKGDIPEGYSVSREKKERFSLILESASTNQTSMYLCASLSSGTGWDEQFFGPGTRLTVL.

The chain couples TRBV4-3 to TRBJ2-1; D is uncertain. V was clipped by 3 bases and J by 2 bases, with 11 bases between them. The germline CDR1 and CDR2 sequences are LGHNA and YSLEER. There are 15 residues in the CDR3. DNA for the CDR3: TGCGCCAGCAGCCACGAACCTGTAGCCTACAATGAGCAGTTCTTC. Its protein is CASSHEPVAYNEQFF.

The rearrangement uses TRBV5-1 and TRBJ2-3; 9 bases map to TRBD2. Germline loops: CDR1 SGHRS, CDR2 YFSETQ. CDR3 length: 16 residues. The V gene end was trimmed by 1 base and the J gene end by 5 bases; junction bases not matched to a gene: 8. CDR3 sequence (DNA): TGCGCCAGCAGCTTGAGTGGCGGGGGGGCGAGAGATACGCAGTATTTT. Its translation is CASSLSGGGARDTQYF.

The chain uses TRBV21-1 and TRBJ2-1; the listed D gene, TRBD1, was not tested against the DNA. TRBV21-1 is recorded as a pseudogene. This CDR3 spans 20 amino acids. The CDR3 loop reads CASSKVKGLTAHNPYNEQFF. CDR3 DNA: TGTGCCAGCAGCAAAGTTAAGGGCCTGACAGCTCATAATCCCTACAATGAGCAGTTCTTC.

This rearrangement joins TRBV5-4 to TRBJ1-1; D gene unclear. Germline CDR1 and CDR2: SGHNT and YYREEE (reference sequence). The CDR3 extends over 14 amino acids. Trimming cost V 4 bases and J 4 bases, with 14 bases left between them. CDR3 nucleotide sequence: TGTGCCAGCAGCCTTAACCCAGGAGGCACTGAAGCTTTCTTT. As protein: CASSLNPGGTEAFF.

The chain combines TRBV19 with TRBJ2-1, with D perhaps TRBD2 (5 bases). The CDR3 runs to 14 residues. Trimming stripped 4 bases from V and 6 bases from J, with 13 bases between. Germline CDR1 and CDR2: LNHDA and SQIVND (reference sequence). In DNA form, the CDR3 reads TGTGCCAGTAGTAGATTCCCCAGCGGCAATGAGCAGTTCTTC. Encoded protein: CASSRFPSGNEQFF. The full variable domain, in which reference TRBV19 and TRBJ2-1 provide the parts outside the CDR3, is DGGITQSPKYLFRKEGQNVTLSCEQNLNHDAMYWYRQDPGQGLRLIYYSQIVNDFQKGDIAEGYSVSREKKESFPLTVTSAQKNPTAFYLCASSRFPSGNEQFFGPGTRLTVL.

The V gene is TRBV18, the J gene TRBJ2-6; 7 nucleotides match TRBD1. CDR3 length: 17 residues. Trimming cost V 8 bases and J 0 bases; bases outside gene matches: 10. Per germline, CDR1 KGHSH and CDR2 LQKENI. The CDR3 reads CASMQTGLLSGANVLTF. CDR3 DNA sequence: TGTGCCAGCATGCAGACAGGGCTCCTCTCTGGGGCCAACGTCCTGACTTTC.

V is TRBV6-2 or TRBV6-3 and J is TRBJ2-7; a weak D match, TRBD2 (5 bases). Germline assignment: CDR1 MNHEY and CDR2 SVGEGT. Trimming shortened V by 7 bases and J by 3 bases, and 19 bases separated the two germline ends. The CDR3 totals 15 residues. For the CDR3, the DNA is TGTGCCAGCACCCCAGAGCGGCGTTTGGTCTACGAGCAGTACTTC. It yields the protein CASTPERRLVYEQYF.

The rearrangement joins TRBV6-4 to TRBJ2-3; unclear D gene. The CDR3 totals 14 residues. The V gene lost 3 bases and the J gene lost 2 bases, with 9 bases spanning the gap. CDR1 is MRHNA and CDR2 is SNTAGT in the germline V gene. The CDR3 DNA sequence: TGTGCCAGCAGTGAGTCCAGACTCACAGATACGCAGTATTTT. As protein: CASSESRLTDTQYF.

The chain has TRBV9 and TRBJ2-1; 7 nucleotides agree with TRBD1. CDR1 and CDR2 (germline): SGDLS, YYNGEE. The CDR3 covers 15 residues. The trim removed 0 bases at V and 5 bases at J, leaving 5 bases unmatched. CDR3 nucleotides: TGTGCCAGCAGCGTAGACAGGGGAAGGGACAATGAGCAGTTCTTC. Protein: CASSVDRGRDNEQFF.